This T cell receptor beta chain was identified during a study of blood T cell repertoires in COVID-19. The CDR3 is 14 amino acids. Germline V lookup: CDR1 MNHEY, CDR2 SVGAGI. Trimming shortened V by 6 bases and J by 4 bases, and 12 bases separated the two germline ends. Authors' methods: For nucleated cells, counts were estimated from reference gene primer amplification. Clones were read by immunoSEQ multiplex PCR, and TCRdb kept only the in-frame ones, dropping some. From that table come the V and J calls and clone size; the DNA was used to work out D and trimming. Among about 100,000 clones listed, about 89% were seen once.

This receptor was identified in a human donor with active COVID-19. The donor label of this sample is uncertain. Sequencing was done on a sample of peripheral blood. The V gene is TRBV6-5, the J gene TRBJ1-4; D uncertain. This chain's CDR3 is CASSRSLINEKLFF. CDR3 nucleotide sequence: TGTGCCAGCAGCCGCAGTCTGATTAATGAAAAACTGTTTTTT.